This paragraph covers one T cell receptor (beta chain) sequence. What it recognizes is unknown. This sample was included in a study of cytomegalovirus exposure and HLA in healthy donors. Study-wide results and caveats: Donors belonging to an Asian-associated ancestry cluster reportedly showed fewer N-insertions in productive TCRs than the approximately 640-donor mean, according to what a later analysis found. V- and J-gene trimming in TCR beta was tied to a missense DCLRE1C variant by an analysis performed later.

This PCR relied on a set of 60 Vbeta primers and 13 Jbeta primers. Measured with immunoSEQ multiplex PCR; TCRdb has only the in-frame clones, and not every one. Of around 190,000 clones detected, over 75% appear once; the ten largest clones hold around 2.4%. Germline V lookup: CDR1 MNHEY, CDR2 SVGAGI. The CDR3 covers 15 residues. The ends were cut back, 6 bases at V and 10 bases at J, with 22 bases in the middle. Sequenced material: PBMCs. The chain couples TRBV6-5 to TRBJ1-5; the D gene is possibly TRBD1 (6 bases). The TCR originated in a man between 60 and 70 years old in good health and CMV-seronegative. CDR3 bases: TGTGCCAGCAGGGCTTATGCGGAACAGGGAAGCCCCCAGCATTTT. Protein: CASRAYAEQGSPQHF.